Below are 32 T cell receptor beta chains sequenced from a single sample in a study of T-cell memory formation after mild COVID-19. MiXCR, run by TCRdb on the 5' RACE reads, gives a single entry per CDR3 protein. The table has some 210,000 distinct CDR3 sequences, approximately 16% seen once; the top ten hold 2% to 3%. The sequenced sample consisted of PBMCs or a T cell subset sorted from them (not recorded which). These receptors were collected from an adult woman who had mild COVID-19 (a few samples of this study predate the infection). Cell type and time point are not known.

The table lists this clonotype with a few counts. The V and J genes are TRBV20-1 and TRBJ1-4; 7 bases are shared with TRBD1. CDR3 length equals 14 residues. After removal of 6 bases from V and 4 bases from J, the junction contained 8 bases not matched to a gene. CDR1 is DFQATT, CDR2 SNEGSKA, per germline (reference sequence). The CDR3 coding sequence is TGCAGTGCCAGGGAGGGGGCCCTTAATGAAAAACTGTTTTTT. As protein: CSAREGALNEKLFF.

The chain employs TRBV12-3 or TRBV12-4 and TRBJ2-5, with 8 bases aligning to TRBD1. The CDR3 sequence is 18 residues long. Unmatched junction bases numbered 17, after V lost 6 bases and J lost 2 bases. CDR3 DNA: TGTGCCAGCAGCTCTTCAGGCCGGACAGGGAGGAGGCAAGAGACCCAGTACTTC. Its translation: CASSSSGRTGRRQETQYF.

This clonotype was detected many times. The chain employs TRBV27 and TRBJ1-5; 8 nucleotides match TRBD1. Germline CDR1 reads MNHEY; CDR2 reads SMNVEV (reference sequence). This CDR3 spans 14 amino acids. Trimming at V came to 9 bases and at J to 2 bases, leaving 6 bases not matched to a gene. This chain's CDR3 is CASSQGAGNQPQHF. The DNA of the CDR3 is TGTGCCAGTTCCCAGGGGGCGGGCAATCAGCCCCAGCATTTT.

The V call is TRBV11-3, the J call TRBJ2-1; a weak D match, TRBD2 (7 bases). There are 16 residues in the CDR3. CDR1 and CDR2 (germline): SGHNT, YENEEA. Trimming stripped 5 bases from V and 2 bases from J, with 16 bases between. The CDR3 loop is CASSARGGSAYNEQFF. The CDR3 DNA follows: TGTGCCAGCAGCGCAAGGGGGGGCAGCGCCTACAATGAGCAGTTCTTC.

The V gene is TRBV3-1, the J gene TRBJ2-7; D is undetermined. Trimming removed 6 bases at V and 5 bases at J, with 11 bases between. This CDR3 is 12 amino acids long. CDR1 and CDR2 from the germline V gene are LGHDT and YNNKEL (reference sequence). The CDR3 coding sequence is TGTGCCAGCAGTCTATGGAGCGACGAGCAGTACTTC. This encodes CASSLWSDEQYF.

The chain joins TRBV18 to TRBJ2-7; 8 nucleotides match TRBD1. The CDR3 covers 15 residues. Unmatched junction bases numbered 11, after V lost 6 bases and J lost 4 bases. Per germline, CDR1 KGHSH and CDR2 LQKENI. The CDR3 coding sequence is TGTGCCAGCTCCTACGGACAGGGAGCACTATACGAGCAGTACTTC. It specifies CASSYGQGALYEQYF.

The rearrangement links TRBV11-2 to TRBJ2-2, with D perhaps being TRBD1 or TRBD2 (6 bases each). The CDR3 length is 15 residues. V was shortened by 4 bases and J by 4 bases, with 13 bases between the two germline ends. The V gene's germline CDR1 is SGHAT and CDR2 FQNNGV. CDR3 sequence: CASSSLRGGTGELFF. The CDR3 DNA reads TGTGCCAGCAGCTCCCTCAGGGGAGGCACCGGGGAGCTGTTTTTT.

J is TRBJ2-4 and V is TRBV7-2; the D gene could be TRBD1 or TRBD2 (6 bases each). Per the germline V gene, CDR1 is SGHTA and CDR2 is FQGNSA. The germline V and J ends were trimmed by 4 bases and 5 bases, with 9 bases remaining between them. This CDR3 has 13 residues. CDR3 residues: CASSSGAQNIQYF. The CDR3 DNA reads TGTGCCAGCAGCTCGGGGGCCCAAAACATTCAGTACTTC.

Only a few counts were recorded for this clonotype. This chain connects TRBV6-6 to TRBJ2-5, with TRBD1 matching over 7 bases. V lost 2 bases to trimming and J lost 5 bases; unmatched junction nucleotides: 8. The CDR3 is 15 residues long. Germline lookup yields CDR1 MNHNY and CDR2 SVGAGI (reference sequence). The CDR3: CASSYGSGGRETQYF. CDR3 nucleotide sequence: TGTGCCAGCAGTTACGGATCAGGGGGTCGGGAGACCCAGTACTTC.

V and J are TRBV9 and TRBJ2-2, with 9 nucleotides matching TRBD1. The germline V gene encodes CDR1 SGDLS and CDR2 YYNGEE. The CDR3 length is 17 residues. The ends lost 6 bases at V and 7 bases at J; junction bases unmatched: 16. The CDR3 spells CASTLRGQGPSSGELFF. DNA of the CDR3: TGTGCCAGCACGCTCAGGGGACAGGGCCCCTCGAGCGGGGAGCTGTTTTTT.

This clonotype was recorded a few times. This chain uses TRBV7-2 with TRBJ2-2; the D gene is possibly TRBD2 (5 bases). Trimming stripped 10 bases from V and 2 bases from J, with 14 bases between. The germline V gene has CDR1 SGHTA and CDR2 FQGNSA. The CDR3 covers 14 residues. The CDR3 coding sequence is TGTGCCAACGGCGGGCGGGTAAACACCGGGGAGCTGTTTTTT. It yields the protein CANGGRVNTGELFF. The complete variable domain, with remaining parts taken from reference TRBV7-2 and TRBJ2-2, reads GAGVSQSPSNKVTEKGKDVELRCDPISGHTALYWYRQSLGQGLEFLIYFQGNSAPDKSGLPSDRFSAERTGGSVSTLTIQRTQQEDSAVYLCANGGRVNTGELFFGEGSRLTVL.

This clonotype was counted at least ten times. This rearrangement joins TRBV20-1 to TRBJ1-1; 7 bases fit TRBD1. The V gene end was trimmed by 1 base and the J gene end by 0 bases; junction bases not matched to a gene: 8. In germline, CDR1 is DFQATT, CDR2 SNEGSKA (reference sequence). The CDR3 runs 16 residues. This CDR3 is CSARGPGQGVNTEAFF. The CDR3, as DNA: TGCAGTGCTAGAGGGCCGGGCCAGGGGGTGAACACTGAAGCTTTCTTT.

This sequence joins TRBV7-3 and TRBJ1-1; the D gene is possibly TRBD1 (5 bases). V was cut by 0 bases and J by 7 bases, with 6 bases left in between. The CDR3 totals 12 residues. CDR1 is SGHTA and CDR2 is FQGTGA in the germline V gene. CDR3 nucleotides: TGTGCCAGCAGCTTAACGACAGATGAAGCTTTCTTT. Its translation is CASSLTTDEAFF.

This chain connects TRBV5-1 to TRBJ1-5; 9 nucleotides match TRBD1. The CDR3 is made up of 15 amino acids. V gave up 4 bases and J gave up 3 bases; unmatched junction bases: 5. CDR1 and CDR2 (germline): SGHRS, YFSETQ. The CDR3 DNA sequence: TGCGCCAGCAGCGTAGGGACAGGGTACAATCAGCCCCAGCATTTT. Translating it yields CASSVGTGYNQPQHF. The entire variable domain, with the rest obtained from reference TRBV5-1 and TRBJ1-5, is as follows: KAGVTQTPRYLIKTRGQQVTLSCSPISGHRSVSWYQQTPGQGLQFLFEYFSETQRNKGNFPGRFSGRQFSNSRSEMNVSTLELGDSALYLCASSVGTGYNQPQHFGDGTRLSIL.

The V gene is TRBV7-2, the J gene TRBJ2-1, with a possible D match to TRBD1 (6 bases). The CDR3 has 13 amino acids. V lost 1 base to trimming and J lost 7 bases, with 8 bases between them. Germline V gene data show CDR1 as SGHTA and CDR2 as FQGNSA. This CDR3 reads CASSLERGNEQFF. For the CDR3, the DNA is TGTGCCAGCAGCTTAGAAAGGGGGAATGAGCAGTTCTTC.

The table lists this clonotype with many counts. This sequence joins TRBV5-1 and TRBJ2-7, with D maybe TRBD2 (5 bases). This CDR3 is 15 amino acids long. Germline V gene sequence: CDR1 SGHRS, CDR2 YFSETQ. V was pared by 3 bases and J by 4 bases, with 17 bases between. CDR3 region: CASSSRAQSQYEQYF. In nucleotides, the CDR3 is TGCGCCAGCAGCTCGCGGGCACAGAGCCAGTACGAGCAGTACTTC.

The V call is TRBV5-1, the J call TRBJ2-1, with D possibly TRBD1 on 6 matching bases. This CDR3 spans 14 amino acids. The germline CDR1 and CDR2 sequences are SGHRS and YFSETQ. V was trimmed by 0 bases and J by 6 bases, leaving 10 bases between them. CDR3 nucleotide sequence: TGCGCCAGCAGCTTGGTTGGCAGGGGCAATGAGCAGTTCTTC. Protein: CASSLVGRGNEQFF.

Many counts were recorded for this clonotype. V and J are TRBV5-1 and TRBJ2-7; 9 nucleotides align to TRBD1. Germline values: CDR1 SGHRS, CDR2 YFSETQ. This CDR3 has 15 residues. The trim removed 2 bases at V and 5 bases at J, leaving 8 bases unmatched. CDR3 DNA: TGCGCCAGCAGCTTAGCCGGGACAGGGATACACGAGCAGTACTTC. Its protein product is CASSLAGTGIHEQYF. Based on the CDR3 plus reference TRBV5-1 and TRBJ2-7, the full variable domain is KAGVTQTPRYLIKTRGQQVTLSCSPISGHRSVSWYQQTPGQGLQFLFEYFSETQRNKGNFPGRFSGRQFSNSRSEMNVSTLELGDSALYLCASSLAGTGIHEQYFGPGTRLTVT.

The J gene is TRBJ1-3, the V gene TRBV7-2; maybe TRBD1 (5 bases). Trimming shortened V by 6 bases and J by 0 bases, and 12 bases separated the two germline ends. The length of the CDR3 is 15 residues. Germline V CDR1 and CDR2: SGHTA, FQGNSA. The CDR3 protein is CASSEGELSGNTIYF. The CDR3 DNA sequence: TGTGCCAGCAGTGAAGGGGAACTCTCTGGAAACACCATATATTTT.

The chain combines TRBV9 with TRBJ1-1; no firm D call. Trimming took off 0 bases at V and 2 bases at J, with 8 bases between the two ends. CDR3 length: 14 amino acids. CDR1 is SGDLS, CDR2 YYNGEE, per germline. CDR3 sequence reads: CASSVDPANTEAFF. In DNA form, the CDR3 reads TGTGCCAGCAGCGTAGATCCGGCCAACACTGAAGCTTTCTTT. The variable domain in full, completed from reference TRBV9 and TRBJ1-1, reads DSGVTQTPKHLITATGQRVTLRCSPRSGDLSVYWYQQSLDQGLQFLIQYYNGEERAKGNILERFSAQQFPDLHSELNLSSLELGDSALYFCASSVDPANTEAFFGQGTRLTVV.

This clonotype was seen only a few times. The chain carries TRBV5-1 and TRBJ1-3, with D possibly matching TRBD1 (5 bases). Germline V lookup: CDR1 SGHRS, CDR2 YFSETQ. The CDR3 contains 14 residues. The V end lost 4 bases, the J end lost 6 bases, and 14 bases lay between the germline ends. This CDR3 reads CASSRGGSKNTIYF. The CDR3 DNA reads TGCGCCAGCAGCCGGGGCGGCTCTAAAAACACCATATATTTT.

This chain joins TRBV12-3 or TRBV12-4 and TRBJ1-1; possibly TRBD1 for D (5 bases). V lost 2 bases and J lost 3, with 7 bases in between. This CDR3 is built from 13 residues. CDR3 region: CASSLWGDTEAFF. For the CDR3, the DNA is TGTGCCAGCAGTTTATGGGGGGACACTGAAGCTTTCTTT.

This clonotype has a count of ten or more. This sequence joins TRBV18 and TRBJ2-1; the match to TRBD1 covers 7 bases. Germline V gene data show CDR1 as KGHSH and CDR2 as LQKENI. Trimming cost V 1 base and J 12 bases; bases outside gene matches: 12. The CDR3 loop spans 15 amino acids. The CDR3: CASSPRSRGPDVQFF. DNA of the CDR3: TGTGCCAGCTCACCACGGTCGAGGGGGCCAGACGTGCAGTTCTTC.

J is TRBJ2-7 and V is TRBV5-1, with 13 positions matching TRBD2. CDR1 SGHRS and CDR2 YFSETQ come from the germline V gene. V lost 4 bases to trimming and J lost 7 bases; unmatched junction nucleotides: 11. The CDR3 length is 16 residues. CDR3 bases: TGCGCCAGCAGCCCGGGGGGACTAGCGGGAACCCAAGAGCAGTACTTC. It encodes CASSPGGLAGTQEQYF.

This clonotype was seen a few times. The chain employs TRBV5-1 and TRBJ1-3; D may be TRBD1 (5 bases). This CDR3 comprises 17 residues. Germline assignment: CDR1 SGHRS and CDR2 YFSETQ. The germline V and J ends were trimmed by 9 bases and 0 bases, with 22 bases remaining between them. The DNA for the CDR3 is TGCGCCACCCGGATTTCCCCGGACACTCACTCTGGAAACACCATATATTTT. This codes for CATRISPDTHSGNTIYF.

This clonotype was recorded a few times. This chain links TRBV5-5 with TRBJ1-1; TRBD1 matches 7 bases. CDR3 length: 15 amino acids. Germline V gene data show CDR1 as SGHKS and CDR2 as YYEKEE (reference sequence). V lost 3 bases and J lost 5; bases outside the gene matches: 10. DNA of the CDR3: TGTGCCAGCAGCTGGGGAGGACAGGTTTGGACTGAAGCTTTCTTT. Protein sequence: CASSWGGQVWTEAFF.

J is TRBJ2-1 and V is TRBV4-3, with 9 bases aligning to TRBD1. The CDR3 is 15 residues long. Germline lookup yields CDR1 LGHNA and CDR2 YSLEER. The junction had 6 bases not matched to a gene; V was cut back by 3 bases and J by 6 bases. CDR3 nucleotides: TGCGCCAGCAGCCATCTTGACAGGGGGGCCAATGAGCAGTTCTTC. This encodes CASSHLDRGANEQFF.

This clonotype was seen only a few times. This CDR3 is CASSPQMDSTEAFF. Here the CDR3 DNA reads TGTGCCAGCAGCCCCCAGATGGATAGCACTGAAGCTTTCTTT. The chain has TRBV7-7 and TRBJ1-1; D remains unclear. The germline V and J ends were trimmed by 5 bases and 4 bases, with 14 bases remaining between them. Germline V gene data show CDR1 as SSHAT and CDR2 as FNYEAQ (reference sequence). The length of the CDR3 is 14 residues.

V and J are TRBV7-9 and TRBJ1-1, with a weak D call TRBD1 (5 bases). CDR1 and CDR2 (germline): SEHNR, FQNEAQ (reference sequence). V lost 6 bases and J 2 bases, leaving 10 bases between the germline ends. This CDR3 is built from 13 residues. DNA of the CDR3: TGTGCCAGCAGGGCCGGGACTAACACTGAAGCTTTCTTT. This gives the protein CASRAGTNTEAFF.

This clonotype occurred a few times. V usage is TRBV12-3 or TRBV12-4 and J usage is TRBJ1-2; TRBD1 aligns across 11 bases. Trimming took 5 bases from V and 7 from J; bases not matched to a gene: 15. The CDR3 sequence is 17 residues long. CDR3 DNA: TGTGCCAGCAGTACCCGGACAGGGGGCGGGTTGGTGCGTGGCTACACCTTC. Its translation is CASSTRTGGGLVRGYTF.

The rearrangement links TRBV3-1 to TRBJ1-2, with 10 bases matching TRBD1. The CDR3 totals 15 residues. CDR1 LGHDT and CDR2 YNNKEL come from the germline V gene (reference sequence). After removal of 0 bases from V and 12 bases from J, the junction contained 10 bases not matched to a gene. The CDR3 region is CASSQDLTGGASHTF. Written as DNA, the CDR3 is TGTGCCAGCAGCCAAGATCTGACAGGGGGCGCATCCCACACCTTC.

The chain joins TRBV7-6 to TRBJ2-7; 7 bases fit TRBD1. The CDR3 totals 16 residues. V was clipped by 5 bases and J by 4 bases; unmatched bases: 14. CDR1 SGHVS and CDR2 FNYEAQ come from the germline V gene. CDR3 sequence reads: CASSTGQDNSPYEQYF. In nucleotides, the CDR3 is TGTGCCAGCAGCACCGGACAGGACAATTCCCCGTACGAGCAGTACTTC.